Listed below are T cell receptor beta chains from one sample, sequenced in a study of T cell responses to AZD1222 COVID-19 vaccine. Here immunoSEQ multiplex PCR was the method, and the copy in TCRdb shows in-frame clones only, minus some. The table shows approximately 100,000 clones, with approximately 88% occurring only once. The sample was peripheral blood, taken on day 0 of AZD1222 vaccination. The receptor set was obtained from an adult in good health. Both conserved end residues are part of each CDR3. Fields, in order: V gene, clone size, J gene, D gene, CDR3 DNA, CDR3 protein. D genes are given only for firm matches. Size tells how often a clone was seen (once, few, many) or the class of an expanded clone, and some rows leave it out.

TRBV5-5	-	TRBJ1-6	-	TGTGCCAGCAGCTTTGACTATAATTCACCCCTCCACTTT	CASSFDYNSPLHF
TRBV7-2	-	TRBJ1-4	TRBD1	TGTGCCAGCAGCGTACAGGGGAGAGAGGATGAAAAACTGTTTTTT	CASSVQGREDEKLFF
TRBV29-1	-	TRBJ2-7	TRBD2	TGCAGCGTTGCGGCTAGCGGCTACGAGCAGTACTTC	CSVAASGYEQYF
TRBV2	-	TRBJ1-1	-	TGTGCCAGCAGTGAGGGGCCGAACACTGAAGCTTTCTTT	CASSEGPNTEAFF
TRBV3-1/TRBV3-2	-	TRBJ2-2	-	TGTGCCAGCAGCCTAGCGGAGCGGAACACCGGGGAGCTGTTTTTT	CASSLAERNTGELFF
TRBV6-5	-	TRBJ1-1	-	TGTGCCAGCAGAATCGACATCAGGGGAGACACTGAAGCTTTCTTT	CASRIDIRGDTEAFF
TRBV11-2	-	TRBJ1-1	-	TGTGCCAGCAGCTTAGTTTCTGGGAACACTGAAGCTTTCTTT	CASSLVSGNTEAFF
TRBV29-1	-	TRBJ2-3	TRBD1	TGCAGCGCCGGGACAGGCACAGATACGCAGTATTTT	CSAGTGTDTQYF
TRBV3-1/TRBV3-2	-	TRBJ1-4	-	TGTGCCAGCAGCCGACGATATACAACTAATGAAAAACTGTTTTTT	CASSRRYTTNEKLFF
TRBV19	-	TRBJ2-1	TRBD2	TGTGCCAGTAGTGGGACTAGTATCTTTGAGCAGTTCTTC	CASSGTSIFEQFF
TRBV18	-	TRBJ1-6	-	TGTGCCAGCTCACCCGGTGGGGATTCACCCCTCCACTTT	CASSPGGDSPLHF
TRBV2	-	TRBJ2-7	TRBD2	TGTGCCAGCAGCCACCCCTCGCAACCCCGGGAGGGCTCCTACGAGCAGTACTTC	CASSHPSQPREGSYEQYF
TRBV3-1/TRBV3-2	-	TRBJ1-2	TRBD1	TGTGCCAGCAGCCAAGATTCTCAAACCCGAGGGGGCTTTGATGGCTACACCTTC	CASSQDSQTRGGFDGYTF
TRBV7-9	-	TRBJ1-6	-	TGTGCCAGCAGCTTAAGAGAGTTGCCCCTCCACTTT	CASSLRELPLHF
TRBV4-1	few	TRBJ2-7	-	TGCGCCAGCAGCCAAGAGTTTGACGGTCCCTACGAGCAGTACTTC	CASSQEFDGPYEQYF
TRBV5-5	-	TRBJ1-2	-	TGTGCCAGCAGCTGGGTACCAGGGGCTTTCGATGGCTACACCTTC	CASSWVPGAFDGYTF
TRBV5-8	-	TRBJ1-1	TRBD1	TGTGCCAGCAGCTTGTCCAGGGGGCGTTTCTATGAGGAAGCTTTCTTT	CASSLSRGRFYEEAFF
TRBV7-2	-	TRBJ2-7	TRBD2	TGTGCCAGCAGCATAGTAGCGGGGATATACGAGCAGTACTTC	CASSIVAGIYEQYF
TRBV29-1	-	TRBJ2-7	TRBD1	TGCAGCGTGATATTACCAACCTTGGGACAGGGGATCTACGAGCAGTACTTC	CSVILPTLGQGIYEQYF
TRBV28	-	TRBJ1-3	-	TGTGCCAGCCTCCGGAATACCCCCGGTCAGCTTGGAAACACCATATATTTT	CASLRNTPGQLGNTIYF
TRBV29-1	-	TRBJ1-4	TRBD1	TGCAGCGTTGCCCTACAGGGGGTCGGTGAAAAACTGTTTTTT	CSVALQGVGEKLFF
TRBV19	-	TRBJ2-3	-	TGTGCCACAATTACGGACAACGCGCAGTATTTT	CATITDNAQYF
TRBV2	once	TRBJ1-1	-	TGTGCCAGCTTTAAGGGGCCTGGGACTGAAGCTTTCTTT	CASFKGPGTEAFF
TRBV11-3	-	TRBJ2-1	TRBD2	TGTGCCAGCAGCTCGGGAGGATTCTATGAGCAGTTCTTC	CASSSGGFYEQFF
TRBV6-5	-	TRBJ1-1	-	TGTGCCAGCAGTTACTCGACAGGTTATGAAGCTTTCTTT	CASSYSTGYEAFF
TRBV5-1	once	TRBJ2-5	TRBD1	TGCGCCAGCAGCTTGGCCCCAGGGGGCGGAGAGACCCAGTACTTC	CASSLAPGGGETQYF
TRBV6-1	-	TRBJ1-4	TRBD1	TGTGCCAGCAGTGAAAGACAGGGGGCGCGCGGTGAAAAACTGTTTTTT	CASSERQGARGEKLFF
TRBV7-8	-	TRBJ1-1	TRBD1	TGTGCCAGCAGCCCTCGACAGGGGGCGTACACTGAAGCTTTCTTT	CASSPRQGAYTEAFF
TRBV6-5	-	TRBJ1-1	-	TGTGCCAGCAGTTACTCGTCGTTGGGGGTCACTGAAGCTTTCTTT	CASSYSSLGVTEAFF
TRBV18	-	TRBJ1-6	-	TGTGCCAGCTCACCCGGGGACGGGAATTCACCCCTCCACTTT	CASSPGDGNSPLHF
TRBV11-3	-	TRBJ1-2	TRBD1	TGTGCCAGCAGCTTAGACCACAGGGGTCCGGGGGGCTACACCTTC	CASSLDHRGPGGYTF
TRBV6-5	-	TRBJ1-1	-	TGTGCCAGCCCTTTTGGCCAGGGTACTGAAGCTTTCTTT	CASPFGQGTEAFF
TRBV4-2	once	TRBJ2-2	-	TGTGCCAGCAGCCAGGACAGGAACACCGGGGAGCTGTTTTTT	CASSQDRNTGELFF
TRBV5-1	-	TRBJ2-3	-	TGCGCCAGCAGCCCCGCCGCTGGTCCTTGGGGGGATACGCAGTATTTT	CASSPAAGPWGDTQYF
TRBV4-2	-	TRBJ2-1	-	TGTGCCAGCAGCCAATTCCGGGACCGAGCCAATGAGCAGTTCTTC	CASSQFRDRANEQFF
TRBV21-1	-	TRBJ2-5	-	TGTGCCAGCAGCACCCCCAGGGAGTCCCGGGGGACCCAGTACTTC	CASSTPRESRGTQYF
TRBV10-3	-	TRBJ2-1	-	TGTGCCATCAGTGAGGGGTTGTCCTACAATGAGCAGTTCTTC	CAISEGLSYNEQFF
TRBV7-2	-	TRBJ2-1	-	TGTGCCAGCAGCTTAGCCCCAGTGTCGGTCTTC	CASSLAPVSVF
TRBV5-6	-	TRBJ1-1	-	TGTGCCAGCAGCTTGCAATTTGAAGCTTTCTTT	CASSLQFEAFF
TRBV12-3/TRBV12-4	-	TRBJ1-3	-	TGTGCCAGCAGTTTTGGGGGAAACACCATATATTTT	CASSFGGNTIYF
TRBV28	-	TRBJ2-7	-	TGTGCCAGCAGTTTAGGTGCCTCTCCCTACGAGCAGTACTTC	CASSLGASPYEQYF
TRBV28	-	TRBJ1-6	-	TGTGCCAGCAGTAGTACCGGGAGCCCCTTTTCACCCCTCCACTTT	CASSSTGSPFSPLHF
TRBV4-2	once	TRBJ1-2	-	TGTGCCAGCAGCCAAGAGATCAGGGCGGGGGGCTATGGCTACACCTTC	CASSQEIRAGGYGYTF
TRBV28	-	TRBJ1-6	-	TGTGCCAGTTATACCGGGACCGAATATTCACCCCTCCACTTT	CASYTGTEYSPLHF
TRBV27	once	TRBJ1-5	-	TGTGCCAGCAGTTCCCAGGTATATAGCAATCAGCCCCAGCATTTT	CASSSQVYSNQPQHF
TRBV2	-	TRBJ2-2	-	TGTGCCAGCAACGGGGGTCTACCCACCGGGGAGCTGTTTTTT	CASNGGLPTGELFF
TRBV2	-	TRBJ1-2	TRBD1	TGTGCCAGCCAGGGACAGGGGGACTATGGCTACACCTTC	CASQGQGDYGYTF
TRBV7-2	-	TRBJ1-2	-	TGTGCCAGCAGCTGGACAATAAGCGAATATGGCTACACCTTC	CASSWTISEYGYTF
TRBV28	-	TRBJ1-6	TRBD1	TGTGCCAGCAGGGAGGGGGCGGCCACCGGTTCACCCCTCCACTTT	CASREGAATGSPLHF
TRBV19	-	TRBJ2-1	-	TGTGCCAGTAAGGAGACAGCGTATTTAAGCGTGCATGAGCAGTTCTTC	CASKETAYLSVHEQFF